This T cell receptor (beta chain) came from a study of cytomegalovirus exposure and HLA in healthy donors. General study points: Among TCR beta chains of equal frequency, HLA-associated ones were more clonally expanded in a later analysis. Earlier results showed most TCR beta V segments being productive about 90% or about 30% of the time. Several of the most significant clusters appeared linked to common viral pathogens, based on a later analysis.

In regard to this clone: The antigen is not known.

PCR used 60 Vbeta primers and 13 Jbeta primers. Profiling relied on immunoSEQ multiplex PCR, and the TCRdb table lists in-frame clones only, not all of them. The sample consists of about 180,000 clones, around 77% of them appearing once. Despite likely unrecorded immune exposures, the donors were nominally healthy at the time of sampling. Germline CDR1 is GTSNPN and CDR2 is SVGIG (reference sequence). The CDR3 is 15 amino acids. With 2 bases clipped from V and 5 bases from J, the junction kept 9 bases outside the gene matches. The sequenced sample consisted of PBMCs. The chain uses TRBV30 and TRBJ1-1, with 9 bases aligning to TRBD1. The TCR was taken from a man between 60 and 75 years old in good health and CMV-seronegative. CDR3 sequence: CAWSLTGTGYTEAFF. In nucleotides, the CDR3 is TGTGCCTGGAGTTTAACCGGGACAGGGTATACTGAAGCTTTCTTT.